Listed below are T cell receptor beta chains from one sample, sequenced in a study of blood T cell repertoires in COVID-19. Some clones are missing from TCRdb's copy, which holds only in-frame ones; the method was immunoSEQ multiplex PCR. This table has around 120,000 clones, around nine tenths appearing once. The sequenced sample was PBMCs or T cells enriched from blood (not recorded which). Every receptor here comes from a woman in her fifties or sixties who had recovered from COVID-19. CDR3s include the opening cysteine and the closing phenylalanine or tryptophan. D genes are given only for firm matches. A clone size is listed for some rows: how often the clone was seen (once, few, many), or a class if it is expanded.

clone_size d_call j_call v_call cdr3_aa cdr3_nt
- - TRBJ2-7 TRBV5-1 CASSWGLHGGSYEQYF TGCGCCAGCAGCTGGGGACTGCACGGTGGCTCCTACGAGCAGTACTTC
- TRBD1 TRBJ2-7 TRBV29-1 CSVIEGGKGRYEQYF TGCAGCGTTATTGAAGGGGGCAAGGGAAGATACGAGCAGTACTTC
- - TRBJ2-7 TRBV11-3 CASSSSPFRGYEQYF TGTGCCAGCAGCTCATCGCCGTTCAGGGGCTACGAGCAGTACTTC
- - TRBJ1-5 TRBV10-3 CAISEKGGGNQPQHF TGTGCCATCAGTGAGAAAGGGGGAGGCAATCAGCCCCAGCATTTT
- - TRBJ2-7 TRBV19 CASSRRETYEQYF TGTGCCAGTAGCCGACGGGAAACCTACGAGCAGTACTTC
- - TRBJ2-5 TRBV3-1/TRBV3-2 CASSQDIRDSPQETQYF TGTGCCAGCAGCCAAGATATTCGGGACTCCCCCCAAGAGACCCAGTACTTC
- - TRBJ2-2 TRBV19 CASSIQATGSGELFF TGTGCCAGTAGTATTCAAGCAACGGGATCCGGGGAGCTGTTTTTT
- - TRBJ1-5 TRBV12-3/TRBV12-4 CASSTTRNQPQHF TGTGCCAGCAGTACGACACGTAATCAGCCCCAGCATTTT
once TRBD1 TRBJ1-4 TRBV27 CASSPQGQGFEKLFF TGTGCCAGCAGTCCTCAGGGACAGGGATTTGAAAAACTGTTTTTT
- - TRBJ1-1 TRBV6-6 CASSQDSPSIYLLMNTEAFF TGTGCCAGCAGCCAGGACAGCCCGAGCATCTACCTATTGATGAACACTGAAGCTTTCTTT
once - TRBJ2-7 TRBV2 CASRADSLLYEQYF TGTGCCAGCAGGGCCGACAGTCTATTATACGAGCAGTACTTC
- - TRBJ1-2 TRBV4-3 CASSVEGGPVYGYTF TGCGCCAGCAGCGTCGAGGGGGGGCCGGTCTATGGCTACACCTTC
- TRBD2 TRBJ2-5 TRBV7-3 CASSLTGRAGPETQYF TGTGCCAGCAGCTTAACCGGGCGAGCGGGGCCGGAGACCCAGTACTTC
- - TRBJ1-3 TRBV7-2 CASSPPGQGPGNTIYF TGTGCCAGCAGCCCGCCCGGGCAGGGTCCTGGAAACACCATATATTTT
- - TRBJ1-5 TRBV3-1/TRBV3-2 CASSPSGGGNQPQHF TGTGCCAGCAGCCCCTCGGGAGGGGGAAATCAGCCCCAGCATTTT
- - TRBJ2-7 TRBV5-5 CASSSPLEQYF TGTGCCAGCAGCTCCCCACTCGAGCAGTACTTC
- TRBD1 TRBJ1-2 TRBV11-2 CASSPPSRGLHGYTF TGTGCCAGCAGCCCCCCTTCCAGGGGGCTCCATGGCTACACCTTC
once - TRBJ2-4 TRBV15 CATSLETGGVTLAKNIQYF TGTGCCACCAGCCTAGAGACAGGCGGCGTCACCCTAGCCAAAAACATTCAGTACTTC
few - TRBJ1-2 TRBV7-6 CASSSNTGREGHGYTF TGTGCCAGCAGCTCAAACACGGGGCGGGAGGGGCATGGCTACACCTTC
- TRBD1 TRBJ1-1 TRBV19 CASSARQGHPEAFF TGTGCCAGTAGTGCCCGACAGGGTCACCCTGAAGCTTTCTTT
- - TRBJ2-2 TRBV4-3 CASSQGENTGELFF TGCGCCAGCAGCCAAGGAGAGAACACCGGGGAGCTGTTTTTT
few - TRBJ1-1 TRBV6-5 CATFTTLFEAFF TGTGCCACCTTTACCACTCTTTTTGAAGCTTTCTTT
- - TRBJ1-1 TRBV19 CASQDRWGDTEAFF TGTGCCAGCCAAGACCGATGGGGGGACACTGAAGCTTTCTTT
- TRBD1 TRBJ2-7 TRBV6-5 CASSSAPGGARYEQYF TGTGCCAGCAGTTCCGCGCCAGGGGGCGCGCGTTACGAGCAGTACTTC
- TRBD1 TRBJ1-1 TRBV9 CASSKGGQGANTEAFF TGTGCCAGCAGCAAAGGAGGGCAGGGGGCGAACACTGAAGCTTTCTTT
- - TRBJ1-3 TRBV27 CASSLSKGPGSGNTIYF TGTGCCAGCAGTTTATCTAAGGGGCCCGGCTCTGGAAACACCATATATTTT
- - TRBJ1-1 TRBV11-2 CASSPQVTEAFF TGTGCCAGCAGCCCACAGGTGACTGAAGCTTTCTTT
- - TRBJ1-5 TRBV3-1/TRBV3-2 CASSQGTTSQPQHF TGTGCCAGCAGCCAAGGGACAACGAGTCAGCCCCAGCATTTT
- - TRBJ1-4 TRBV7-9 CASSMTERYEKLFF TGTGCCAGCAGCATGACAGAAAGATACGAAAAACTGTTTTTT
- TRBD1 TRBJ1-2 TRBV7-8 CASSLSRDSLNGYTF TGTGCCAGCAGCTTAAGCCGGGACAGTCTCAATGGCTACACCTTC
- TRBD1 TRBJ1-1 TRBV29-1 CSVLTGVEAFF TGCAGCGTTTTAACAGGGGTCGAAGCTTTCTTT
once TRBD1 TRBJ2-2 TRBV7-7 CASSSGTGGSGELFF TGTGCTAGCAGTTCCGGGACAGGGGGTTCCGGGGAGCTGTTTTTT
- TRBD1 TRBJ2-3 TRBV6-1 CASSEYRGLGTDTQYF TGTGCCAGCAGTGAATACAGGGGGCTGGGCACAGATACGCAGTATTTT
- - TRBJ1-2 TRBV25-1 CASSDPDTLYYGYTF TGTGCCAGCAGTGACCCCGACACCCTCTACTATGGCTACACCTTC
once TRBD2 TRBJ2-3 TRBV30 CAWRLAGGTQYF TGTGCCTGGAGGCTAGCGGGGGGTACGCAGTATTTT
- - TRBJ1-2 TRBV12-3/TRBV12-4 CASSLTRGLSYTF TGTGCCAGCAGTTTAACCAGGGGTCTAAGCTACACCTTC
- - TRBJ1-1 TRBV5-4 CASSLRRATEAFF TGTGCCAGCAGCTTGCGGAGGGCCACTGAAGCTTTCTTT
- TRBD1 TRBJ1-1 TRBV10-3 CAISGTGGGMNTEAFF TGTGCCATCAGCGGTACAGGGGGCGGCATGAACACTGAAGCTTTCTTT
- TRBD1 TRBJ2-5 TRBV29-1 CSVGDRAETQYF TGCAGCGTTGGCGACAGGGCGGAGACCCAGTACTTC
- TRBD1 TRBJ2-7 TRBV6-5 CASTPGDRAPYEQYF TGTGCCAGCACCCCAGGGGACAGGGCGCCCTACGAGCAGTACTTC
- TRBD2 TRBJ2-1 TRBV27 CASSSGGPYNEQFF TGTGCCAGCAGTTCGGGGGGGCCCTACAATGAGCAGTTCTTC
- - TRBJ1-2 TRBV7-2 CASSSAGNYGYTF TGTGCCAGCAGCTCCGCAGGGAACTATGGCTACACCTTC
- TRBD1 TRBJ2-1 TRBV5-4 CASSPRTGSYNEQFF TGTGCCAGCAGCCCGCGGACAGGCTCCTACAATGAGCAGTTCTTC
- TRBD1 TRBJ1-5 TRBV10-3 CAISQDRVGQPQHF TGTGCCATCAGCCAGGACAGGGTCGGTCAGCCCCAGCATTTT
- - TRBJ1-1 TRBV7-9 CASSLRVGTEAFF TGTGCCAGCAGCTTAAGAGTCGGGACTGAAGCTTTCTTT
- TRBD1 TRBJ1-2 TRBV3-1/TRBV3-2 CASSPTGTNYGYTF TGTGCCAGCAGCCCGACAGGGACTAACTATGGCTACACCTTC
- TRBD1 TRBJ1-2 TRBV9 CASSRTGTGGYTF TGTGCCAGCAGTAGGACAGGAACTGGGGGCTACACCTTC
- - TRBJ2-1 TRBV9 CASSPAYNEQFF TGTGCCAGCAGCCCCGCCTACAATGAGCAGTTCTTC
- TRBD1 TRBJ1-4 TRBV2 CASRGTGGGEKLFF TGTGCCAGCAGGGGGACAGGGGGAGGTGAAAAACTGTTTTTT
- - TRBJ1-3 TRBV6-5 CASSTTGSGNTIYF TGTGCCAGCAGCACTACAGGGTCTGGAAACACCATATATTTT
- TRBD1 TRBJ2-7 TRBV9 CASSGSGTGYEQYF TGTGCCAGCAGCGGATCCGGGACAGGCTACGAGCAGTACTTC
- - TRBJ1-1 TRBV4-1 CASSQDLPRGGAFF TGCGCCAGCAGCCAAGATCTCCCGCGAGGGGGAGCTTTCTTT
- TRBD1 TRBJ1-2 TRBV7-9 CASSPGTEIEHTF TGTGCCAGCAGCCCCGGGACAGAGATTGAACACACCTTC
- - TRBJ1-2 TRBV19 CASSISRSVQGYGYTF TGTGCCAGTAGTATCTCCCGATCTGTGCAGGGTTATGGCTACACCTTC